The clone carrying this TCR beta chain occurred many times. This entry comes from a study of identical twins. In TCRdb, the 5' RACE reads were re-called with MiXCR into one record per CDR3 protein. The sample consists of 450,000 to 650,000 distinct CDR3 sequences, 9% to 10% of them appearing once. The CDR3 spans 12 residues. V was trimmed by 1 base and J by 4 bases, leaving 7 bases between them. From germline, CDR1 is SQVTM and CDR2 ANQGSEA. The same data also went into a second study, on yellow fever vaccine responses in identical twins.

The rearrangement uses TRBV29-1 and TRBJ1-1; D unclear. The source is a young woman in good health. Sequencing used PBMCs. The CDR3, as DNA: TGCAGCGTTGAAGGAGGCCCCACTGAAGCTTTCTTT. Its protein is CSVEGGPTEAFF.